One and the same sample provided the 15 T cell receptor beta chains below, sequenced in a study of PD-L1 blockade in urothelial cancer listed by TCRdb under 2017. Explained via the paper, the time point label denotes: pretreatment peripheral blood. To prepare the library, the immunoSEQ multiplex PCR assay was applied. The clones in this table, taken by TCRdb from immuneACCESS, are in-frame only. Not every clone is retained; where verified, under half of the shortfall comes from an unresolved V gene, and the cause of the rest is unknown. The sample data list 35,000 or so clones, and about 87% of these were observed just once. Jointly, the top ten make up about a sixth of the sample. Sequenced material: PBMCs, taken around atezolizumab (anti-PD-L1) treatment. These TCRs come from a man in his 60s with urothelial cancer.

V is TRBV9 and J is TRBJ2-1; 10 positions match TRBD2. Germline V gene data show CDR1 as SGDLS and CDR2 as YYNGEE. This CDR3 has 16 amino acids. The V gene end was trimmed by 4 bases and the J gene end by 4 bases; junction bases not matched to a gene: 8. CDR3 residues: CASSQGGLARYNEQFF. In DNA form, the CDR3 reads TGTGCCAGCAGCCAAGGGGGACTAGCGAGATACAATGAGCAGTTCTTC.

This clone turned up a few times. V is TRBV29-1 and J is TRBJ1-3; tentative D call: TRBD1 (6 bases). V shed 3 bases and J shed 4 bases, with 16 bases lying between them. Germline V gene data show CDR1 as SQVTM and CDR2 as ANQGSEA. The CDR3 sequence is 15 residues long. The CDR3 nucleotides read TGCAGCGTTGATGGTCGGGGGGCCGGGGGAAACACCATATATTTT. It specifies CSVDGRGAGGNTIYF. Full variable domain (missing parts from reference TRBV29-1 and TRBJ1-3): SAVISQKPSRDICQRGTSLTIQCQVDSQVTMMFWYRQQPGQSLTLIATANQGSEATYESGFVIDKFPISRPNLTFSTLTVSNMSPEDSSIYLCSVDGRGAGGNTIYFGEGSWLTVV.

J is TRBJ2-7 and V is TRBV18; TRBD2 matches at 10 bases. J was trimmed by 0 bases and V by 3 bases; bases with no gene match: 14. There are 19 residues in the CDR3. Germline V gives CDR1 KGHSH, CDR2 LQKENI. The CDR3, as DNA: TGTGCCAGCTCACCGTTAATCAGCGGGAGGGCCGGAATCTCCTACGAGCAGTACTTC. It is translated as CASSPLISGRAGISYEQYF. Drawing the rest from reference TRBV18 and TRBJ2-7, the complete variable domain is NAGVMQNPRHLVRRRGQEARLRCSPMKGHSHVYWYRQLPEEGLKFMVYLQKENIIDESGMPKERFSAEFPKEGPSILRIQQVVRGDSAAYFCASSPLISGRAGISYEQYFGPGTRLTVT.

The chain uses TRBV4-1 and TRBJ1-4; a possible D gene is TRBD1 (6 bases). CDR3 length equals 15 residues. Trimming took off 3 bases at V and 4 bases at J, with 12 bases between the two ends. Germline V lookup: CDR1 MGHRA, CDR2 YSYEKL. The CDR3 loop is CASSQRQVLNEKLFF. CDR3 in DNA: TGCGCCAGCAGCCAGAGACAGGTACTTAATGAAAAACTGTTTTTT.

V usage is TRBV19 and J usage is TRBJ2-3; a possible D gene is TRBD1 (5 bases). Between the trimmed V and J ends, which lost 5 bases and 2 bases, there was a span of 8 bases. Looked up from germline, CDR1 is LNHDA and CDR2 is SQIVND (reference sequence). The CDR3 is 13 residues long. CDR3 in DNA: TGTGCCAGTAGTGCAGGGATCACAGATACGCAGTATTTT. Its protein is CASSAGITDTQYF.

The CDR3 reads CASSQEVSGTGNTIYF. CDR3 DNA sequence: TGTGCCAGCAGCCAAGAAGTGTCGGGAACTGGAAACACCATATATTTT. The chain couples TRBV4-2 to TRBJ1-3, with D hard to call. Germline loops: CDR1 LGHNA, CDR2 YNFKEQ. The CDR3 length is 16 residues. Trimming removed 0 bases from V and 2 bases from J, with 11 bases in between.

The CDR3 sequence is CASSPSRTGVGQPQHF. CDR3 nucleotides: TGTGCCAGCAGCCCATCCCGGACAGGCGTAGGGCAGCCCCAGCATTTT. The chain combines TRBV7-9 with TRBJ1-5, with TRBD1 matching 7 bases. The CDR3 totals 16 residues. Looked up from germline, CDR1 is SEHNR and CDR2 is FQNEAQ (reference sequence). V gave up 5 bases and J gave up 7 bases; unmatched junction bases: 14.

This chain joins TRBV10-3 and TRBJ1-3; D is uncertain. V was shortened by 0 bases and J by 0 bases, with 3 bases between the two germline ends. The CDR3 covers 14 residues. Looked up from germline, CDR1 is ENHRY and CDR2 is SYGVKD. The DNA of the CDR3 is TGTGCCATCAGTGAGTCAGCCTCTGGAAACACCATATATTTT. The encoded protein is CAISESASGNTIYF.

Worth noting for this clone: One end of the junction does not line up with germline, which may come from a read error. The chain links TRBV5-1 to TRBJ2-7, with a tentative D call TRBD1 (5 bases). Germline V gene data show CDR1 as SGHRS and CDR2 as YFSETQ. The CDR3 totals 11 residues. The CDR3 bases are TGCGCCAGCAGTTTGGGGCTCGAGCAGTACTTC. This codes for CASSLGLEQYF.

This clone was seen just once. The chain links TRBV11-2 to TRBJ2-7; 8 bases agree with TRBD1. The CDR3 loop spans 16 amino acids. Germline V gives CDR1 SGHAT, CDR2 FQNNGV. The J segment lost 4 bases and the V segment lost 5 bases, leaving 13 bases of the junction unmatched. The CDR3 region has the DNA TGTGCCAGCAGCCCCCTAAGTGGCAGGGGGCGGTACGAGCAGTACTTC. It translates to CASSPLSGRGRYEQYF.

This clone occurred a few times. J is TRBJ2-1 and V is TRBV7-2; D is unclear. The V end was cut by 5 bases, the J end by 9 bases, with 14 bases between. The CDR3 extends over 13 amino acids. Germline V CDR1 and CDR2: SGHTA, FQGNSA. CDR3 sequence reads: CASSRLLTIEQFF. The CDR3, as DNA: TGTGCCAGCAGCCGTCTTCTTACAATTGAGCAGTTCTTC. The variable domain in full, completed from reference TRBV7-2 and TRBJ2-1, reads GAGVSQSPSNKVTEKGKDVELRCDPISGHTALYWYRQSLGQGLEFLIYFQGNSAPDKSGLPSDRFSAERTGGSVSTLTIQRTQQEDSAVYLCASSRLLTIEQFFGPGTRLTVL.

The CDR3 sequence: CASSQDGTAYGYTF. CDR3 DNA: TGTGCCAGCAGCCAAGATGGGACAGCATATGGCTACACCTTC. The genes are TRBV4-2 and TRBJ1-2; TRBD1 agrees at 7 bases. V was pared by 0 bases and J by 5 bases, with 3 bases of the junction left unmatched. This CDR3 spans 14 amino acids. The germline V gene has CDR1 LGHNA and CDR2 YNFKEQ.

This chain links TRBV7-8 with TRBJ2-7; 8 nucleotides match TRBD2. Germline CDR1 and CDR2: SGHVS and FQNEAQ. The trim removed 2 bases at V and 5 bases at J, leaving 11 bases unmatched. The CDR3 is 16 amino acids. CDR3 protein: CASSLSWREAFNEQYF. The CDR3 DNA follows: TGTGCCAGCAGCTTATCGTGGCGGGAGGCTTTCAACGAGCAGTACTTC.

With regard to this clone: The junction differs from germline at one of its ends, possibly a read error. The chain is built from TRBV4-3 and TRBJ2-7; possibly TRBD2 for D (7 bases). This CDR3 is 16 amino acids long. Germline V lookup: CDR1 LGHNA, CDR2 YSLEER. The CDR3 sequence is CASSQGRGGPSHEQYF. The CDR3 DNA follows: TGCGCCAGCAGCCAAGGGAGGGGGGGGCCCTCCCACGAGCAGTACTTC.

The chain is built from TRBV11-2 and TRBJ1-2, with D tentatively TRBD1 (5 bases). The CDR3 spans 13 residues. The V gene lost 4 bases and the J gene lost 4 bases, with 10 bases spanning the gap. In germline, CDR1 is SGHAT, CDR2 FQNNGV. For the CDR3, the DNA is TGTGCCAGCAGCTCCGCAGGGTTCTATGGCTACACCTTC. Encoded protein: CASSSAGFYGYTF.